The clone carrying this TCR beta chain was counted a single time. The sample belongs to a study of T cell changes during pregnancy in multiple sclerosis. The ends lost 5 bases at V and 4 bases at J; junction bases unmatched: 4. This CDR3 spans 15 amino acids. Per the germline V gene, CDR1 is MRHNA and CDR2 is SNTAGT. The data were produced by immunoSEQ multiplex PCR, yet TCRdb's version contains in-frame clones alone and is incomplete. The data contain fewer than 25,000 clones, around 90% of them singletons. The source material was CD4+ T cells from peripheral blood mononuclear cells, sampled in the second trimester of pregnancy. The chain is built from TRBV6-4 and TRBJ2-1; 11 bases fit TRBD2. The receptor was isolated from a female donor in good health, enrolled as a control in a pregnancy study. CDR3 sequence: CASSLLAGAYNEQFF. For the CDR3, the DNA is TGTGCCAGCAGTCTACTAGCGGGGGCTTACAATGAGCAGTTCTTC.